This T cell receptor (beta chain) came from a study of regulatory T cells in long-lasting Graves disease. Building of the TCR beta libraries involved iRepertoire HTBI primers and Arm-PCR of CDR3 regions. TCRdb independently ran MiXCR on the multiplex PCR reads; one entry per CDR3 protein. The sample yields over 450,000 distinct CDR3 sequences, approximately 12% seen once. With 2 bases removed from V and 2 bases from J, the gap between germline ends came to 9 bases. The CDR3 covers 13 residues. Germline V gives CDR1 GTSNPN, CDR2 SVGIG (reference sequence). This clonotype was observed at least ten times. Its specificity is not known. Findings and caveats of the study: A greater number of public clonotypes (roughly 2,700) was shared by persistent patients than by new patients (about 880).

Time point described: newly diagnosed GD, antithyroid drugs for less than 3 months. The TCR library was prepared using RNA isolated from PBMCs. Peripheral blood, about 10 milliliters per patient, was collected in EDTA tubes. This same sample was also taken into another study, of T cells in Graves' hyperthyroidism and ophthalmopathy.

Here the sequenced sample was peripheral blood mononuclear cells (PBMCs), taken at new diagnosis, from a patient treated with antithyroid drugs. The TCR originated in a woman under 40 with Graves disease. V is TRBV30 and J is TRBJ2-5; no clear D. CDR3 loop: CAWSLLQQETQYF. The CDR3 nucleotides read TGTGCCTGGAGTTTATTGCAACAAGAGACCCAGTACTTC.